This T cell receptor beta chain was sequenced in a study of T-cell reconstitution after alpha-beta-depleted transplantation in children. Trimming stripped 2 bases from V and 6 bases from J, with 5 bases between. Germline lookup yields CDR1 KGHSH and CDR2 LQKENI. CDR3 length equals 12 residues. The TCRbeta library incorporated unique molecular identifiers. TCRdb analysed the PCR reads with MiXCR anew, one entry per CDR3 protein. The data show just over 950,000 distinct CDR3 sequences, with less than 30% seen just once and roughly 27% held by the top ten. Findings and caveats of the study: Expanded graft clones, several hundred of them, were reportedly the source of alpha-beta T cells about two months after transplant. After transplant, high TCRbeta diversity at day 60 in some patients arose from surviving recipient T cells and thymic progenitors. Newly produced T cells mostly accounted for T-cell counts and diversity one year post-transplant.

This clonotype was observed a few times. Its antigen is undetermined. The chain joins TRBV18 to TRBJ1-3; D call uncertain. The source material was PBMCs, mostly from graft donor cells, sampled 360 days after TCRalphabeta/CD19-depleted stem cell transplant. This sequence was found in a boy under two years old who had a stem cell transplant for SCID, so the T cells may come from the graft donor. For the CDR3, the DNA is TGTGCCAGCTCACCATCGCCAAACACCATATATTTT. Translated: CASSPSPNTIYF.